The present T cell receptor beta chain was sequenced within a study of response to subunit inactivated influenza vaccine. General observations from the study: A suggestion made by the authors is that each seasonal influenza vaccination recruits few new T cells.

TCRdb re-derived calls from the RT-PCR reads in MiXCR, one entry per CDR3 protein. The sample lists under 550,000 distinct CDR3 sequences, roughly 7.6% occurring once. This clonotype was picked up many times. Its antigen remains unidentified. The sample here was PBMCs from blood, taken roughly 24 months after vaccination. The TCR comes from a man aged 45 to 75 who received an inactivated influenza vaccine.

The CDR3 is CASSLAGTGGNQPQHF. CDR3 nucleotide sequence: TGTGCCAGCAGCCTCGCCGGGACAGGGGGCAATCAGCCCCAGCATTTT. The rearrangement uses TRBV3-1 and TRBJ1-5, with TRBD1 matching 10 bases. The CDR3 totals 16 residues. With V trimmed by 4 bases and J by 2 bases, 5 bases remained unmatched. Germline lookup yields CDR1 LGHDT and CDR2 YNNKEL (reference sequence).